The present T cell receptor beta chain was sequenced within a study of blood T cell repertoires in COVID-19. In the study overall: Samples of COVID-19 (acute and convalescent) were obtained from the United States, Italy and Spain. Nucleic acid was either cDNA or gDNA, and it came from T cells, B-cell-depleted T cells, or PBMCs.

This clone came up once. Measured with immunoSEQ multiplex PCR; TCRdb has only the in-frame clones, and not every one. The sample includes approximately 160,000 clones, roughly 84% of them seen just once. The germline CDR1 and CDR2 sequences are MGHRA and YSYEKL. V shed 4 bases, J shed 0 bases, and the junction held 6 bases outside the gene matches. The CDR3 loop spans 15 amino acids. Input material: peripheral blood. The sequence was collected from a woman between 45 and 65 years old in a cohort sampled during active or convalescent COVID-19. The V call is TRBV4-1, the J call TRBJ2-7, with 7 bases matching TRBD2. The DNA of the CDR3 is TGCGCCAGCAGCCTCCAGCGGGGCGGCTCCTACGAGCAGTACTTC. Translating gives CASSLQRGGSYEQYF.